This is a list of T cell receptor beta chains from one sample in a study of blood T cell repertoires in COVID-19. Produced via immunoSEQ multiplex PCR; TCRdb's table is partial and in-frame only. The data contain fewer than 150,000 clones, around 87% of them singletons. The sequenced material came from peripheral blood. The receptors were sampled from a woman between 50 and 59 years old who had recovered from COVID-19. Both conserved end residues are part of each CDR3. The order of the fields is V gene, D gene, clone size, J gene, CDR3 DNA, CDR3 protein. D genes are given only for firm matches. Only some rows state a clone size, as once, few, many or a class for expanded clones.

V: TRBV19
D: .
size: .
J: TRBJ1-1
DNA: TGTGCCAGTAGCAATGACGGACAGAACACTGAAGCTTTCTTT
CDR3: CASSNDGQNTEAFF

V: TRBV15
D: .
size: .
J: TRBJ1-4
DNA: TGTGCCACCAGCAGAGTTGGAGGGGCTAATGAAAAACTGTTTTTT
CDR3: CATSRVGGANEKLFF

V: TRBV24-1
D: .
size: once
J: TRBJ2-2
DNA: TGTGCCACCAGTGATTTTAAGGGACAGAACACCGGGGAGCTGTTTTTT
CDR3: CATSDFKGQNTGELFF

V: TRBV6-6
D: .
size: .
J: TRBJ2-1
DNA: TGTGCCAGCAGTTCCGCGGGAGAGCAGTTCTTC
CDR3: CASSSAGEQFF

V: TRBV24-1
D: TRBD2
size: .
J: TRBJ2-3
DNA: TGTGCCACCAGTGATCCCCCCGGGGCGGGAGTCACAGATACGCAGTATTTT
CDR3: CATSDPPGAGVTDTQYF

V: TRBV29-1
D: .
size: once
J: TRBJ2-1
DNA: TGCAGCTCATTCGGGCAGGGCAATGAGCAGTTCTTC
CDR3: CSSFGQGNEQFF

V: TRBV7-3
D: .
size: .
J: TRBJ2-1
DNA: TGTGCCAGCAGCTTAACGGGAGACAATGAGCAGTTCTTC
CDR3: CASSLTGDNEQFF

V: TRBV3-1/TRBV3-2
D: TRBD1
size: once
J: TRBJ2-7
DNA: TGTGCCAGCAGCCGGCAGTTACAGGGGGCATTCTCCTACGAGCAGTACTTC
CDR3: CASSRQLQGAFSYEQYF

V: TRBV18
D: TRBD1
size: .
J: TRBJ2-7
DNA: TGTGCCAGCTCCCAGGGACAGGCCTACGAGCAGTACTTC
CDR3: CASSQGQAYEQYF

V: TRBV7-8
D: .
size: .
J: TRBJ2-7
DNA: TGTGCCAGCAGCGGGGGCCAAGTGGGTCGAAACGAGCAGTACTTC
CDR3: CASSGGQVGRNEQYF

V: TRBV2
D: .
size: .
J: TRBJ1-5
DNA: TGTGCCAGCAGGGGGTGGGAGCAGCAGCCCCAGCATTTT
CDR3: CASRGWEQQPQHF

V: TRBV12-3/TRBV12-4
D: .
size: .
J: TRBJ1-2
DNA: TGTGCCAGCAGTCCGACACTGAAGGGGGGCTACACCTTC
CDR3: CASSPTLKGGYTF

V: TRBV7-8
D: .
size: .
J: TRBJ2-7
DNA: TGTGCCAGCAGCTCAATCTCCTACGAGCAGTACTTC
CDR3: CASSSISYEQYF

V: TRBV11-2
D: TRBD2
size: .
J: TRBJ2-1
DNA: TGTGCCAGCGACACTCTTAGCGGGAGGATAGGGGAGCAGTTCTTC
CDR3: CASDTLSGRIGEQFF

V: TRBV9
D: .
size: .
J: TRBJ2-1
DNA: TGTGCCAGCAAGGGAACAAGGAGGTGGTTAACGAATGAGCAGTTCTTC
CDR3: CASKGTRRWLTNEQFF

V: TRBV18
D: .
size: .
J: TRBJ1-5
DNA: TGTGCCAGCTCATTATCTACCAATCAGCCCCAGCATTTT
CDR3: CASSLSTNQPQHF

V: TRBV4-2
D: .
size: .
J: TRBJ1-2
DNA: TGTGCCAGCAGCCAAGATCCCCTCAACACGGCGGATGGCTACACCTTC
CDR3: CASSQDPLNTADGYTF

V: TRBV6-2/TRBV6-3
D: TRBD2
size: .
J: TRBJ2-2
DNA: TGTGCCAGCAGTTACTCCCTAGCGGGAAACACCGGGGAGCTGTTTTTT
CDR3: CASSYSLAGNTGELFF

V: TRBV4-3
D: TRBD1
size: .
J: TRBJ1-5
DNA: TGCGCCAGCAGCCAACCGACAGGGGGCAATCAGCCCCAGCATTTT
CDR3: CASSQPTGGNQPQHF

V: TRBV7-9
D: TRBD2
size: .
J: TRBJ2-3
DNA: TGTGCCAGCAGCTCTAGACTAGCGGGGGTCACAGATACGCAGTATTTT
CDR3: CASSSRLAGVTDTQYF

V: TRBV28
D: TRBD1
size: .
J: TRBJ2-5
DNA: TGTGCCAGCAGTGTGCCAGGGGGCGTAAAGACCCAGTACTTC
CDR3: CASSVPGGVKTQYF

V: TRBV6-4
D: TRBD2
size: few
J: TRBJ2-3
DNA: TGTGCCAGCAGTGAAAGCGGGGGGGCAGATACGCAGTATTTT
CDR3: CASSESGGADTQYF

V: TRBV4-2
D: .
size: .
J: TRBJ2-1
DNA: TGTGCCAGCAGCCAAGATGTCCCCGTCCTAGGAGCGGTCGGTTACAATGAGCAGTTCTTC
CDR3: CASSQDVPVLGAVGYNEQFF

V: TRBV19
D: .
size: .
J: TRBJ1-4
DNA: TGTGCCAGTAGTAGTGGACGGCGAGGGAGCAATGAAAAACTGTTTTTT
CDR3: CASSSGRRGSNEKLFF

V: TRBV28
D: .
size: .
J: TRBJ1-1
DNA: TGTGCCAGCAGCCCCTCCCCAGGGTGGGTCACTGAAGCTTTCTTT
CDR3: CASSPSPGWVTEAFF

V: TRBV5-4
D: .
size: .
J: TRBJ2-5
DNA: TGTGCCAGCAGTTATAGACAGAGTGGAGAGACCCAGTACTTC
CDR3: CASSYRQSGETQYF

V: TRBV6-5
D: TRBD1
size: .
J: TRBJ1-1
DNA: TGTGCCAGCAGTCGCCCCGGACAGGGGAACACTGAAGCTTTCTTT
CDR3: CASSRPGQGNTEAFF